A single sample gave rise to the 26 T cell receptor beta chains below, sequenced in a study of CD8 T cells in Susac syndrome. When the RNA was reverse transcribed, random hexamers were used with an input of roughly 0.45 to 1 ug. TCRdb re-derived calls from the immunoSEQ multiplex PCR reads in MiXCR, one entry per CDR3 protein. The table shows approximately 190,000 distinct CDR3 sequences, with roughly 94% occurring only once. The specimen was CD8+ T cells from PBMCs. The source is a human donor with Susac syndrome.

The chain is built from TRBV3-1 and TRBJ2-3; 7 bases map to TRBD2. The germline CDR1 and CDR2 sequences are LGHDT and YNNKEL (reference sequence). Trimming took 0 bases from V and 2 from J; bases not matched to a gene: 11. The CDR3 is 18 residues long. The CDR3 bases are TGTGCCAGCAGCCAAGAGACTGATGGCGGGGGATACACAGATACGCAGTATTTT. Its protein is CASSQETDGGGYTDTQYF.

The chain has TRBV2 and TRBJ1-2; D ambiguous. The CDR3 runs 12 residues. CDR1 is SNHLY, CDR2 FYNNEI, per germline. V was clipped by 8 bases and J by 2 bases, with 9 bases between them. The CDR3 nucleotides are TGTGCCAGCCGGGAGAGAAACTATGGCTACACCTTC. Residues: CASRERNYGYTF.

The genes are TRBV5-1 and TRBJ2-2; D remains unclear. This CDR3 spans 12 amino acids. The V gene lost 7 bases and the J gene lost 5 bases, with 9 bases spanning the gap. Germline CDR1 reads SGHRS; CDR2 reads YFSETQ. Written as DNA, the CDR3 is TGCGCCAGCCGGCCGGTGACCGGGGAGCTGTTTTTT. Its protein product is CASRPVTGELFF.

The V and J genes are TRBV4-1 and TRBJ2-5, with 9 bases aligning to TRBD2. The CDR3 has 17 amino acids. From germline, CDR1 is MGHRA and CDR2 YSYEKL. Trimming at V came to 1 base and at J to 5 bases, leaving 11 bases not matched to a gene. DNA for the CDR3: TGCGCCAGCAGCCAAGCAAGGAGCGGGGGGCTCTCGGAGACCCAGTACTTC. Translation gives CASSQARSGGLSETQYF.

The genes are TRBV15 and TRBJ2-1, with TRBD2 matching 7 bases. Per germline, CDR1 LNHNV and CDR2 YYDKDF (reference sequence). V dropped 4 bases and J dropped 0; count of bases not matched to a gene: 3. The CDR3 contains 15 residues. The chain's CDR3 is CATSTGGLSYNEQFF. The CDR3 region has the DNA TGTGCCACCAGCACGGGAGGACTCTCCTACAATGAGCAGTTCTTC.

J is TRBJ1-5 and V is TRBV28, with a weak D call TRBD1 (5 bases). In germline, CDR1 is MDHEN, CDR2 SYDVKM. The CDR3 covers 17 residues. Trimming stripped 1 base from V and 4 bases from J, with 17 bases between. This CDR3 is CASSLSQGLTMNQPQHF. Here the CDR3 DNA reads TGTGCCAGCAGTTTATCGCAGGGTCTAACAATGAATCAGCCCCAGCATTTT.

This chain joins TRBV12-3 or TRBV12-4 and TRBJ1-5; 11 nucleotides agree with TRBD1. J was trimmed by 9 bases and V by 6 bases; bases with no gene match: 7. The CDR3 is made up of 14 amino acids. Here the CDR3 DNA reads TGTGCCAGCAGAAGGGACAGGGGGATAGGGCCCCAGCATTTT. It translates to CASRRDRGIGPQHF.

The genes are TRBV5-7 and TRBJ2-7; weak D call: TRBD2 (6 bases). TRBV5-7 is placed among ORFs of uncertain function. Trimming took 1 base from V and 4 from J, leaving 15 bases between them. CDR3 length: 15 residues. CDR3 DNA sequence: TGTGCCAGCAGCTTGAAGGGCGGGGAACGTTACGAGCAGTACTTC. Its protein is CASSLKGGERYEQYF.

This rearrangement joins TRBV3-1 to TRBJ2-3, with D possibly being TRBD1 (6 bases). The V gene's germline CDR1 is LGHDT and CDR2 YNNKEL (reference sequence). V was clipped by 4 bases and J by 3 bases, with 17 bases between them. This CDR3 comprises 16 residues. The CDR3 sequence is CASSPTQTTGTDTQYF. The CDR3, as DNA: TGTGCCAGCAGCCCAACCCAAACCACAGGGACAGATACGCAGTATTTT.

This sequence joins TRBV5-1 and TRBJ2-5, with D unresolved. This CDR3 has 14 amino acids. V was shortened by 2 bases and J by 2 bases, with 10 bases between the two germline ends. CDR1 and CDR2 (germline): SGHRS, YFSETQ. The CDR3 bases are TGCGCCAGCAGCTTCGCGGACGGACAAGAGACCCAGTACTTC. Protein product: CASSFADGQETQYF.

CDR3 protein: CASTEPGQGTDVDPYEQYF. In nucleotides, the CDR3 is TGTGCCAGCACCGAACCGGGACAGGGGACCGACGTCGATCCCTACGAGCAGTACTTC. This chain connects TRBV2 to TRBJ2-7, with 10 bases matching TRBD1. This CDR3 is 19 amino acids long. Germline values: CDR1 SNHLY, CDR2 FYNNEI. Losses at the gene ends were 7 bases for V and 2 bases for J; bases not matched to a gene: 20.

The chain employs TRBV3-1 and TRBJ1-4; D not resolved. Germline-derived CDR1 and CDR2 are LGHDT and YNNKEL (reference sequence). The CDR3 has 12 amino acids. Trimming left V 0 bases short and J 8 bases short, with 4 bases between. CDR3 amino acids: CASSQEWEKLFF. DNA of the CDR3: TGTGCCAGCAGCCAAGAGTGGGAAAAACTGTTTTTT.

The chain has TRBV12-3 or TRBV12-4 and TRBJ1-1; D possibly corresponds to TRBD1 (6 bases). The CDR3 contains 14 residues. V shed 5 bases and J shed 0 bases, with 10 bases lying between them. The CDR3 reads CASSASGVNTEAFF. CDR3 nucleotides: TGTGCCAGCAGTGCATCAGGGGTGAACACTGAAGCTTTCTTT.

This rearrangement joins TRBV6-1 to TRBJ2-3; D is possibly TRBD2 (6 bases). V lost 2 bases to trimming and J lost 3 bases, with 9 bases between them. The CDR3 is made up of 14 amino acids. Germline CDR1 reads MNHNS; CDR2 reads SASEGT. The CDR3 DNA sequence: TGTGCCAGCAGTGAACTGGGGGGAACAGATACGCAGTATTTT. Residues: CASSELGGTDTQYF.

This chain links TRBV9 with TRBJ1-2; D is ambiguous. CDR1 and CDR2 (germline): SGDLS, YYNGEE. This CDR3 is built from 13 residues. V lost 7 bases and J 4 bases, leaving 14 bases between the germline ends. In DNA, the CDR3 is TGTGCCAGCGGCGGGTCGACTGGCTATGGCTACACCTTC. Amino acids: CASGGSTGYGYTF.

Written as DNA, the CDR3 is TGTGCCAGCAGTTTATCAGAATCGAACACTGAAGCTTTCTTT. Its protein product is CASSLSESNTEAFF. The chain uses TRBV28 and TRBJ1-1; no definite D call. V shed 1 base and J shed 1 base, with 7 bases lying between them. The CDR3 is made up of 14 amino acids. Germline values: CDR1 MDHEN, CDR2 SYDVKM.

The chain is built from TRBV3-1 and TRBJ2-1; 9 bases are a match to TRBD1. In germline, CDR1 is LGHDT, CDR2 YNNKEL (reference sequence). The CDR3 is 14 amino acids. V trimming: 6 bases; J trimming: 7 bases; junction bases outside the gene matches: 7. CDR3 residues: CASSSGTGHNEQFF. The CDR3 nucleotides are TGTGCCAGCAGTTCCGGGACAGGGCATAATGAGCAGTTCTTC.

The gene calls are TRBV5-1 and TRBJ1-4; TRBD1 matches 9 bases. CDR3 length: 14 residues. V shed 10 bases and J 8 bases; nucleotides not matched to a gene: 12. CDR1 is SGHRS, CDR2 YFSETQ, per germline. The CDR3 is CASKPGQGNEKLFF. CDR3 DNA sequence: TGCGCCTCAAAACCGGGACAGGGAAACGAAAAACTGTTTTTT.

The chain is built from TRBV12-3 or TRBV12-4 and TRBJ1-5; 8 nucleotides line up with TRBD1. The length of the CDR3 is 14 residues. Trimming at V came to 8 bases and at J to 3 bases, leaving 6 bases not matched to a gene. CDR3 nucleotide sequence: TGTGCCAGCTCGGAGACAGGGGTCAATCAGCCCCAGCATTTT. Its protein is CASSETGVNQPQHF.

This chain uses TRBV13 with TRBJ2-1; D unresolved. Germline lookup yields CDR1 PRHDT and CDR2 FYEKMQ (reference sequence). V lost 0 bases and J lost 9, with 12 bases in between. CDR3 length equals 14 residues. CDR3 in DNA: TGTGCCAGCAGCTTAGGTGGTGTACCGACTGAGCAGTTCTTC. This encodes CASSLGGVPTEQFF.

CDR3 nucleotide sequence: TGCAGCGTTGATTCCAGGGGCGTCCGCGAGACCCAGTACTTC. It translates to CSVDSRGVRETQYF. The gene calls are TRBV29-1 and TRBJ2-5; perhaps TRBD1 as D (6 bases). CDR1 SQVTM and CDR2 ANQGSEA come from the germline V gene. This CDR3 spans 14 amino acids. V dropped 3 bases and J dropped 5 bases, with 16 bases sitting between them. The full variable domain, rest sourced from reference TRBV29-1 and TRBJ2-5, is SAVISQKPSRDICQRGTSLTIQCQVDSQVTMMFWYRQQPGQSLTLIATANQGSEATYESGFVIDKFPISRPNLTFSTLTVSNMSPEDSSIYLCSVDSRGVRETQYFGPGTRLLVL.

This clonotype was seen only once. This rearrangement joins TRBV12-3 or TRBV12-4 to TRBJ1-2; TRBD1 agrees at 8 bases. The V gene end was trimmed by 5 bases and the J gene end by 4 bases; junction bases not matched to a gene: 9. This CDR3 region has 15 residues. The CDR3 is CASSTDGQGPYGYTF. CDR3 bases: TGTGCCAGCAGTACTGACGGACAGGGCCCCTATGGCTACACCTTC.

The J gene is TRBJ2-7, the V gene TRBV30; 7 bases match TRBD2. Germline V gives CDR1 GTSNPN, CDR2 SVGIG (reference sequence). The CDR3 contains 13 residues. J gave up 7 bases and V 7 bases, and 13 bases lay outside the gene matches. As DNA, the CDR3 is TGTGCCTTTGACAGAGCCGCCGGGGGGGAGCAGTACTTC. This encodes CAFDRAAGGEQYF.

The chain recombines TRBV12-3 or TRBV12-4 with TRBJ2-7; D possibly matches TRBD1 or TRBD2 (6 bases each). This CDR3 has 12 amino acids. V shed 4 bases and J shed 6 bases, with 10 bases lying between them. This chain's CDR3 is CASSSGAAEQYF. For the CDR3, the DNA is TGTGCCAGCAGTTCGGGGGCGGCCGAGCAGTACTTC.

The rearrangement joins TRBV10-3 to TRBJ2-7, with TRBD1 matching 7 bases. Germline V gives CDR1 ENHRY, CDR2 SYGVKD. J gave up 1 base and V 11 bases, and 8 bases lay outside the gene matches. The CDR3 sequence is 13 residues long. The CDR3 protein is CASLGQPSYEQYF. CDR3 in DNA: TGTGCCTCGCTGGGACAGCCTTCCTACGAGCAGTACTTC.

CDR3 in amino acids: CASSPNLAGSQETQYF. DNA of the CDR3: TGTGCCAGCAGCCCAAACCTAGCAGGTTCTCAAGAGACCCAGTACTTC. The chain couples TRBV3-1 to TRBJ2-5; perhaps TRBD2 as D (5 bases). CDR3 length equals 16 residues. The ends were cut back, 4 bases at V and 2 bases at J, with 17 bases in the middle. From germline, CDR1 is LGHDT and CDR2 YNNKEL (reference sequence).